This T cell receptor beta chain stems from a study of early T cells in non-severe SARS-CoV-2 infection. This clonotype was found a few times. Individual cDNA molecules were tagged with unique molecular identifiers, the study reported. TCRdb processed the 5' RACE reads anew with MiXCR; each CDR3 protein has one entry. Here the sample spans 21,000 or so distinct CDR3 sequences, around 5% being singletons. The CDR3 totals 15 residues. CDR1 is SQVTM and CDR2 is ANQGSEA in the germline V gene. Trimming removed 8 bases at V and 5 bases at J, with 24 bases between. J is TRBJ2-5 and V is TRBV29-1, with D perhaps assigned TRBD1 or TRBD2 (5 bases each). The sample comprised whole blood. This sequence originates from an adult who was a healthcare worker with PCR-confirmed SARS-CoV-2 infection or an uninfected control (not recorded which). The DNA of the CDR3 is TGCAGCCTCCTCCCGGCGGCAGGGAGTTGGGAGACCCAGTACTTC. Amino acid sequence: CSLLPAAGSWETQYF.